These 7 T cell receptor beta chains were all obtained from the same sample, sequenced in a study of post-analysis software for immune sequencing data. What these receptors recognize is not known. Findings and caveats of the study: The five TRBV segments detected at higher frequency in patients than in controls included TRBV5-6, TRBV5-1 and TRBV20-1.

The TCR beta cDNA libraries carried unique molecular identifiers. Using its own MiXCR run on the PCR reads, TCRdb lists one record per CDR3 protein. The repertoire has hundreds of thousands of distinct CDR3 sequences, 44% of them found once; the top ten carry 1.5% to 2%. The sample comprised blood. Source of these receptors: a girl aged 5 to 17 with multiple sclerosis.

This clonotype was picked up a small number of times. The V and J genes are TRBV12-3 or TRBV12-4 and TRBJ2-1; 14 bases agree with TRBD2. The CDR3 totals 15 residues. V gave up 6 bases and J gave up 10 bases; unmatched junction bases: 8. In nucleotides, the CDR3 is TGTGCCAGCAGGCCGCAGGGACTAGCGGGAGAAGAGCAGTTCTTC. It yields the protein CASRPQGLAGEEQFF.

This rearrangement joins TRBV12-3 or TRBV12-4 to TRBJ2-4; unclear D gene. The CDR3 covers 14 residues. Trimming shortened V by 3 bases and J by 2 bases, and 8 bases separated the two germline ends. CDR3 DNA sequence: TGTGCCAGCAGTTTTGGGGATCCCAAAAACATTCAGTACTTC. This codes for CASSFGDPKNIQYF.

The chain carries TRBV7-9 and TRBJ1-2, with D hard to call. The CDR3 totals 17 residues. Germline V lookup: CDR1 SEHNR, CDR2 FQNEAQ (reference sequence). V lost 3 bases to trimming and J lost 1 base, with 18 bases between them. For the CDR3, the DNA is TGTGCCAGCAGCTTGGCTTCTCGGGTTACAGTTAACTATGGCTACACCTTC. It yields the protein CASSLASRVTVNYGYTF. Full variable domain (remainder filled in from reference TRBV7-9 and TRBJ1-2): DTGVSQNPRHKITKRGQNVTFRCDPISEHNRLYWYRQTLGQGPEFLTYFQNEAQLEKSRLLSDRFSAERPKGSFSTLEIQRTEQGDSAMYLCASSLASRVTVNYGYTFGSGTRLTVV.

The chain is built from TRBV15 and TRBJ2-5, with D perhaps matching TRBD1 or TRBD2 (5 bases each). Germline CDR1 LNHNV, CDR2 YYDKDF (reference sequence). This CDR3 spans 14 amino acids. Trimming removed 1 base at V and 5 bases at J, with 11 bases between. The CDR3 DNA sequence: TGTGCCACCAGCAGAGTCCTGGGACCGGAGACCCAGTACTTC. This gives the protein CATSRVLGPETQYF.

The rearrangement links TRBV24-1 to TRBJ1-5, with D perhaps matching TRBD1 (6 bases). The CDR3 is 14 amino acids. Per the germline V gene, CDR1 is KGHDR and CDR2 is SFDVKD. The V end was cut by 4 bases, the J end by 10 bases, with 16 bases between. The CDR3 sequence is CATSDSGQRGPQHF. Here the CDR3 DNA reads TGTGCCACCAGTGACTCCGGACAGCGCGGCCCCCAGCATTTT.

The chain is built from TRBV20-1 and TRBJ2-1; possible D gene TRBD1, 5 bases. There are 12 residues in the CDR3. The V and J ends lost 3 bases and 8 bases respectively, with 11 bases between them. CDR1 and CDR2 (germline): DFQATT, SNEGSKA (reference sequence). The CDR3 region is CSARGGQYEQFF. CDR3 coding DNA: TGCAGTGCTAGGGGTGGACAATATGAGCAGTTCTTC.

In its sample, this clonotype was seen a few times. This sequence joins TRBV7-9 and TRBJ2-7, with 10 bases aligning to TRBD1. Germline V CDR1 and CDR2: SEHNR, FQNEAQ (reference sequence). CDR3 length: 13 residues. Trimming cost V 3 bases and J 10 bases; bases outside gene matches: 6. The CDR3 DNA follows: TGTGCCAGCAGCTTGCGGACAGGGGGGTCCCAGTACTTC. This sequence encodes CASSLRTGGSQYF.